This TCR beta chain was retrieved from a study of T cell responses to AZD1222 COVID-19 vaccine. Study results and caveats: CD4 TCRs linked to vaccination spanned spike, dominating at 160-218 and 743-854. The number of AZD1222 recipients seropositive at baseline was only 6 or 7. Possibly, clonal diversity was underestimated; donors were largely white British and included more females.

Concerning this clone: Its specificity is unknown.

This table comes from immunoSEQ multiplex PCR, and its TCRdb copy is limited to in-frame clones, with some not included. This table holds 150,000 to 200,000 clones, 70% to 90% found once. CDR3 size: 19 residues. V lost 2 bases, J lost 0 bases, and 17 bases lay in between. The specimen comprised peripheral blood, sampled 28 days after the second AZD1222 dose. This chain connects TRBV23-1 to TRBJ1-6; D is possibly TRBD1 (6 bases). TRBV23-1 is an ORF, and what it does is uncertain. The clonotype comes from an adult who received the AZD1222 COVID-19 vaccine. DNA of the CDR3: TGCGCCAGCAGTCAACAAACAGGGAAATGCCCCTCCTATAATTCACCCCTCCACTTT. Translating it yields CASSQQTGKCPSYNSPLHF.